These 24 T cell receptor beta chains share one sample of origin, sequenced in a study of T cells expressing NK-cell markers. TCRdb processed the 5' RACE reads again and assigns one entry to each CDR3 protein, with no DNA. The sample's table shows about 110,000 distinct CDR3 sequences. Input material: blood T cells: a sorted CD56 or NKG2C T cell subset, CD4+ or CD8+ T cells, or bulk PBMC T cells (not recorded which). The receptors come from a woman aged 18 to 75 in good health.

This chain uses TRBV12-3 or TRBV12-4 with TRBJ2-1; lacking DNA, the TRBD2 call made by TCRdb goes unchecked. This CDR3 region has 13 residues. The CDR3 spells CASSPASYNEQFF.

The chain links TRBV16 to TRBJ1-2. The CDR3 sequence is 14 residues long. From germline, CDR1 is KGHSY and CDR2 FQNENV. The chain's CDR3 is CASSQLGKNDGYTF.

This chain's CDR3 is CASSPASGSALRTLNTEAFF. The J gene is TRBJ1-1, the V gene TRBV27. Germline loops: CDR1 MNHEY, CDR2 SMNVEV (reference sequence). CDR3 length: 20 residues.

The chain's CDR3 is CASSYRAPSTGWQEQFF. The chain has TRBV6-2 or TRBV6-3 and TRBJ2-1; without DNA, the TCRdb call of TRBD1 cannot be checked. CDR1 MNHEY and CDR2 SVGEGT come from the germline V gene. This CDR3 region has 17 residues.

The chain is built from TRBV7-3 and TRBJ2-5; TCRdb returns TRBD1, unconfirmable since there is no DNA. CDR1 and CDR2 from the germline V gene are SGHTA and FQGTGA. This CDR3 contains 16 residues. CDR3 region: CASSLEQRDSRETQYF.

This rearrangement joins TRBV12-3 or TRBV12-4 to TRBJ2-1; as DNA is missing, the TRBD2 call by TCRdb cannot be tested. The length of the CDR3 is 14 residues. The CDR3 spells CAAGGGGEDVEQFF.

The chain links TRBV20-1 to TRBJ1-2. This CDR3 spans 13 amino acids. The germline V gene encodes CDR1 DFQATT and CDR2 SNEGSKA (reference sequence). CDR3: CSAREDITRVYTF.

V and J are TRBV6-5 and TRBJ2-2. Germline CDR1 MNHEY, CDR2 SVGAGI. The CDR3 sequence is 13 residues long. The CDR3 loop is CASSYLATGELFF.

CDR3 sequence reads: CASSVGSGGALNEQFF. This chain connects TRBV9 to TRBJ2-1; TCRdb proposes TRBD2, but this gene call is untestable without DNA. The CDR3 consists of 16 residues. Germline V gene lookup returns CDR1 SGDLS and CDR2 YYNGEE.

The V gene is TRBV5-1, the J gene TRBJ2-7; TCRdb's D gene call, TRBD1, goes unchecked for lack of DNA. This CDR3 spans 15 amino acids. Germline-derived CDR1 and CDR2 are SGHRS and YFSETQ. The CDR3 is CASSLVRTGSYEQYF.

V usage is TRBV20-1 and J usage is TRBJ2-5; the D gene TCRdb calls, TRBD2, cannot be checked with no DNA. Per germline, CDR1 DFQATT and CDR2 SNEGSKA (reference sequence). The CDR3 loop spans 14 amino acids. The chain's CDR3 is CSAQRGLGGETQYF.

The V gene is TRBV27, the J gene TRBJ1-5; TCRdb indicates TRBD1, and absent DNA this call remains unverified. Germline lookup yields CDR1 MNHEY and CDR2 SMNVEV (reference sequence). The CDR3 has 14 amino acids. CDR3 amino acids: CASSETGGAQPQHF.

The rearrangement links TRBV6-1 to TRBJ2-1; the TCRdb call, TRBD2, lacks DNA for checking. Germline values: CDR1 MNHNS, CDR2 SASEGT. The CDR3 covers 15 residues. CDR3 protein: CASSALQTSGLEQFF.

J is TRBJ2-2 and V is TRBV29-1. The CDR3 loop spans 13 amino acids. The germline CDR1 and CDR2 sequences are SQVTM and ANQGSEA. The CDR3 here is CSGKEANTGELFF.

The chain has TRBV20-1 and TRBJ2-7; TCRdb indicates TRBD1, and absent DNA this call remains unverified. The CDR3 has 16 residues. The V gene's germline CDR1 is DFQATT and CDR2 SNEGSKA (reference sequence). CDR3 sequence: CSAETPGTHQFNEQYF.

The chain has TRBV6-1 and TRBJ2-1. The CDR3 extends over 16 amino acids. The germline V gene has CDR1 MNHNS and CDR2 SASEGT. CDR3: CASSEIVGVLYNEQFF.

J is TRBJ2-7 and V is TRBV5-5; absent DNA, TCRdb's TRBD2 call cannot be checked. The CDR3 totals 17 residues. Germline loops: CDR1 SGHKS, CDR2 YYEKEE (reference sequence). CDR3 protein: CASSSGLAGGPNYEQYF.

The chain recombines TRBV7-2 with TRBJ1-6; TCRdb proposes TRBD1, but this gene call is untestable without DNA. The length of the CDR3 is 15 residues. Germline lookup yields CDR1 SGHTA and CDR2 FQGNSA. The CDR3 reads CASSSRGQGTSPLHF.

This rearrangement joins TRBV29-1 to TRBJ2-5. CDR3 length: 12 residues. CDR1 is SQVTM, CDR2 ANQGSEA, per germline. CDR3 residues: CSVDSILKTQYF.

CDR3 region: CASSVGQNTGELFF. The V call is TRBV9, the J call TRBJ2-2. In germline, CDR1 is SGDLS, CDR2 YYNGEE. The CDR3 sequence is 14 residues long.

The gene calls are TRBV7-9 and TRBJ2-1; the D call from TCRdb, TRBD1, cannot be confirmed without DNA. CDR1 is SEHNR and CDR2 is FQNEAQ in the germline V gene (reference sequence). This CDR3 comprises 13 residues. This CDR3 reads CASSTGGRNEQFF.

The rearrangement joins TRBV20-1 to TRBJ1-5; TCRdb selects TRBD1, and the lack of DNA leaves this call unchecked. CDR1 is DFQATT, CDR2 SNEGSKA, per germline (reference sequence). This CDR3 is 17 amino acids long. CDR3 loop: CSARGGLVETEHQPQHF.

The chain recombines TRBV5-1 with TRBJ2-2; TCRdb's D call, TRBD1, is unchecked because there is no DNA. Germline-derived CDR1 and CDR2 are SGHRS and YFSETQ. This CDR3 contains 15 residues. CDR3: CASSWTGRDTGELFF.

The chain's CDR3 is CASSLGLAGVREQFF. J is TRBJ2-1 and V is TRBV7-3; TCRdb designates TRBD2, a call that cannot be tested without DNA. This CDR3 contains 15 residues. Germline V gives CDR1 SGHTA, CDR2 FQGTGA.